The rows below give T cell receptor beta chains drawn from one sample of a study of T cells in Graves' hyperthyroidism and ophthalmopathy. In TCRdb, the multiplex PCR reads were re-called with MiXCR into one record per CDR3 protein. Of approximately 640,000 distinct CDR3 sequences listed, around 15% are singletons. The sample consisted of blood. These receptor sequences come from a man aged 50 to 59 with Graves' hyperthyroidism. Both conserved end residues are part of each CDR3.

V | CDR3
TRBV28 | CASMVGDNYGYTF
TRBV2 | CASSDIPQGVGLTDTQYF
TRBV2 | CASTRGRNNEQFF
TRBV6-2/TRBV6-3 | CASTRRQGLTEAFF
TRBV27 | CASSFPGQGHEQYF
TRBV27 | CASSLSSPSGPYEQYF
TRBV3-1 | CASTSQGALGANVLTF
TRBV28 | CASSLLAGPLLVRANVLTF
TRBV19 | CASSIGGGGGQAAGANVLTF
TRBV5-1 | CASSLQAEKTGELFF
TRBV19 | CASLPDLQETQYF
TRBV30 | CAWSAPPGGYTF
TRBV20-1 | CSARSGTGGFPETQYF
TRBV6-5 | CASSYSGQGKNIQYF
TRBV20-1 | CSARVLAGLNYNEQFF
TRBV30 | CAWNRYNEQFF
TRBV7-3 | CASSSRAGFTDTQYF
TRBV5-1 | CASSADRVREKLFF
TRBV7-9 | CASSAGTILYNEQFF
TRBV27 | CASTGPYPYNEQFF
TRBV7-9 | CASSLGLAGGNEQYF
TRBV7-7 | CASSLGQGWADTQYF
TRBV6-1 | CANTTGDRAILRYGYTF
TRBV28 | CASSARAGDGYTF
TRBV5-1 | CASSLEAGHSYEQYF
TRBV20-1 | CSAVGTSGYTGELFF
TRBV7-9 | CASRPGASRIVVTGELFF
TRBV28 | CASSLVQVNTEAFF
TRBV19 | CATEAGGGQPQHF
TRBV11-2 | CASSLGVGRATETQYF
TRBV30 | CARSWDTEAFF
TRBV12-3/TRBV12-4 | CASSLGQVVTNYGYTF
TRBV27 | CASSSTDRLYGYTF
TRBV5-1 | CASHTRRLAGGVATQYF
TRBV9 | CASTTGLTGANVLTF
TRBV10-2 | CASSESWREWNNEQFF
TRBV6-1 | CASSQAGRAGNEQFF
TRBV20-1 | CSARDRPGKNSNQPQHF
TRBV5-4 | CAYRSFYEQYF
TRBV28 | CAHGGGVLANTGELFF
TRBV20-1 | CSAVLGQGTYEQYF